The sample holds a few counts of the clone carrying this TCR beta chain. These data are taken from a study of blood T cell repertoires in COVID-19. The overall study: Samples taken during acute and convalescent COVID-19 were collected in the United States, Italy and Spain.

Original handling: Using reference gene primer amplification, nucleated cell counts were estimated. The repertoire was sequenced with immunoSEQ multiplex PCR; TCRdb's copy has only in-frame clones and lacks some. That table furnishes V, J and clone size, whereas the DNA furnished D and trimming. The sample carries about 200,000 clones, around 81% recorded once. This clonotype was obtained from a woman aged 70 to 79 with acute or convalescent COVID-19. The sample was peripheral blood.

CDR3 sequence (DNA): TGTGCCAGCAGTCCACAGGGGGGTATTGGCTACACCTTC. Its translation: CASSPQGGIGYTF. This chain uses TRBV6-2 or TRBV6-3 with TRBJ1-2; TRBD1 aligns across 8 bases. Germline loops: CDR1 MNHEY, CDR2 SVGEGT. The CDR3 has 13 residues. The V gene end was trimmed by 5 bases and the J gene end by 7 bases; junction bases not matched to a gene: 6.